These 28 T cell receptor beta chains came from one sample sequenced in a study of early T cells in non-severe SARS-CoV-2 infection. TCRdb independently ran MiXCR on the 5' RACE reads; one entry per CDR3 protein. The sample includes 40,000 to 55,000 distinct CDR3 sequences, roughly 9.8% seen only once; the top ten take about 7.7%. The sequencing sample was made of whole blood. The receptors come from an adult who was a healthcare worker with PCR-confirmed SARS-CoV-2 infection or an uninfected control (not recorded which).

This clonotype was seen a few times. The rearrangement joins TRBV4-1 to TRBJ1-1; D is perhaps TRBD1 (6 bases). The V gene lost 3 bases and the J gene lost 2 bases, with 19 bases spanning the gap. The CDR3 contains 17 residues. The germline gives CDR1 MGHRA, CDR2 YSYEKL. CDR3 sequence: CASSHPPRGGLNTEAFF. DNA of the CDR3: TGCGCCAGCAGCCACCCCCCCCGGGGGGGCTTAAACACTGAAGCTTTCTTT.

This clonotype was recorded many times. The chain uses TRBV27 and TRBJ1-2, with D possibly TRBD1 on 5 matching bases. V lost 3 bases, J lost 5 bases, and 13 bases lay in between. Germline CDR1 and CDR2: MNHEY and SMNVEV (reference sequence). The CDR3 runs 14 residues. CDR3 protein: CASSFGGRGYGYTF. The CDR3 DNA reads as TGTGCCAGCAGTTTTGGGGGTCGGGGATATGGCTACACCTTC.

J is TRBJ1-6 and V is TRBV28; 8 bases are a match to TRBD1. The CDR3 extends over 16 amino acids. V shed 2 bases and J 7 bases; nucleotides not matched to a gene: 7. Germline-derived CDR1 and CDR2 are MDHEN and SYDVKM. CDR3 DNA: TGTGCCAGCAGTTTACCCCAGGGGGCTGTGAATTCACCCCTCCACTTT. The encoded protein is CASSLPQGAVNSPLHF.

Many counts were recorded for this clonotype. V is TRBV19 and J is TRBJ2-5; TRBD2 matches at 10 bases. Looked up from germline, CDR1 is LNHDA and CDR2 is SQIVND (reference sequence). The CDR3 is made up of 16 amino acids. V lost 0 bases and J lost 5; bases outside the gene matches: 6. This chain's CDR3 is CASSIDASGSSETQYF. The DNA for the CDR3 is TGTGCCAGTAGTATAGATGCTAGCGGGAGCTCGGAGACCCAGTACTTC.

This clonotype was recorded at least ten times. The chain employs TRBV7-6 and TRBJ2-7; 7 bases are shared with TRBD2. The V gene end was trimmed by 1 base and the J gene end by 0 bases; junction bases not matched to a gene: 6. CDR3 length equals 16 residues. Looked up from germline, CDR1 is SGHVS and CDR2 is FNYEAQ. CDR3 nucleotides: TGTGCCAGCAGCTTAGGGACTCGGGAGGCCTCCTACGAGCAGTACTTC. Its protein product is CASSLGTREASYEQYF.

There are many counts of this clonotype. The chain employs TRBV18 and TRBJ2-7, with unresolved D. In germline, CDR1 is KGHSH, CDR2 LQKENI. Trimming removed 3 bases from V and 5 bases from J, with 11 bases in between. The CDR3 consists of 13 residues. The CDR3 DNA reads TGTGCCAGCTCACCTAGTGGCCCCAACGAGCAGTACTTC. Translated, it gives CASSPSGPNEQYF.

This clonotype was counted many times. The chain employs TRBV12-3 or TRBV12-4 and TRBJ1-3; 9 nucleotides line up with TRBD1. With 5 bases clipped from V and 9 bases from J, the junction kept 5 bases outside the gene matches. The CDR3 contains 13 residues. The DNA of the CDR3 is TGTGCCAGCAGTCCGGGACAGGGAGGCACCATATATTTT. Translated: CASSPGQGGTIYF.

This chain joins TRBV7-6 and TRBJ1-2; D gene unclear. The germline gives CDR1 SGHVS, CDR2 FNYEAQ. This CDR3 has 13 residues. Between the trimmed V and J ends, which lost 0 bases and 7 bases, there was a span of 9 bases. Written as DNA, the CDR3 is TGTGCCAGCAGCTTAGCGGGATCTGGTGGCTACACCTTC. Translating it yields CASSLAGSGGYTF.

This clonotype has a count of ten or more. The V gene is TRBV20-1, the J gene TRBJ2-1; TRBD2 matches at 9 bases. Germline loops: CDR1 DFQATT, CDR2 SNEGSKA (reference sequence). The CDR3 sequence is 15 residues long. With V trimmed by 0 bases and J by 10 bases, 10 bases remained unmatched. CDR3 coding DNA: TGCAGTGCTAGAGATCGGGCTAGCGGGGCCATGGAGCAGTTCTTC. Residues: CSARDRASGAMEQFF.

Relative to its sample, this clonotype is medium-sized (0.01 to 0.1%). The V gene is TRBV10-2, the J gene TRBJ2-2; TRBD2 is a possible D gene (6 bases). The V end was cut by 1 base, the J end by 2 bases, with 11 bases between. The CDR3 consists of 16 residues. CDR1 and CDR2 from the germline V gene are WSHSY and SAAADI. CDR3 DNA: TGCGCCAGCAGTGAGTTAAGGGGAGGAAACACCGGGGAGCTGTTTTTT. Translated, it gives CASSELRGGNTGELFF.

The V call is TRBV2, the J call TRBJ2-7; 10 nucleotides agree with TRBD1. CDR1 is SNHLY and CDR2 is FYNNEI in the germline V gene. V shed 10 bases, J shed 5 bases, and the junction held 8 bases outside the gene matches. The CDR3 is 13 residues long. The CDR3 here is CATQGDRGNEQYF. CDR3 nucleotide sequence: TGTGCCACTCAAGGGGACAGGGGTAACGAGCAGTACTTC.

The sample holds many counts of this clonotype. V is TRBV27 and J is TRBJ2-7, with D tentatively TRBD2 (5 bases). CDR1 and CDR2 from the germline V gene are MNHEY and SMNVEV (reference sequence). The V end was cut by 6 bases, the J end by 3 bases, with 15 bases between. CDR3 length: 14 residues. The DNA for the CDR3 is TGTGCCAGCAGCCTCGACGGGGTAGGCTACGAGCAGTACTTC. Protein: CASSLDGVGYEQYF.

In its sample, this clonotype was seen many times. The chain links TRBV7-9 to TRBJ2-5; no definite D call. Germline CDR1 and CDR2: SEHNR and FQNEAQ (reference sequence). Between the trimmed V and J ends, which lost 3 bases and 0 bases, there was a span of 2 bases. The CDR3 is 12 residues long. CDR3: CASSFNQETQYF. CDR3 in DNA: TGTGCCAGCAGCTTTAACCAAGAGACCCAGTACTTC. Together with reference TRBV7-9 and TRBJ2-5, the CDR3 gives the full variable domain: DTGVSQNPRHKITKRGQNVTFRCDPISEHNRLYWYRQTLGQGPEFLTYFQNEAQLEKSRLLSDRFSAERPKGSFSTLEIQRTEQGDSAMYLCASSFNQETQYFGPGTRLLVL.

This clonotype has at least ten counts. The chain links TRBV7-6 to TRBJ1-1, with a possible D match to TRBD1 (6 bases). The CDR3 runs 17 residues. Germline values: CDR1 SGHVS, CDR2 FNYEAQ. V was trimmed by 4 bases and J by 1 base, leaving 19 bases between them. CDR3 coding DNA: TGTGCCAGCAGCTCCCATCATGGAGGGGGATGGAACACTGAAGCTTTCTTT. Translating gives CASSSHHGGGWNTEAFF. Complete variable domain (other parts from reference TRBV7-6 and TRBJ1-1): GAGVSQSPRYKVTKRGQDVALRCDPISGHVSLYWYRQALGQGPEFLTYFNYEAQQDKSGLPNDRFSAERPEGSISTLTIQRTEQRDSAMYRCASSSHHGGGWNTEAFFGQGTRLTVV.

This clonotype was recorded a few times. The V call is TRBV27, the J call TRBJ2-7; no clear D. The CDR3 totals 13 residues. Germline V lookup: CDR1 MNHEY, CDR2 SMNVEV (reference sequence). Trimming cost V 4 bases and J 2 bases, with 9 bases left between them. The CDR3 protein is CASSSSGPYEQYF. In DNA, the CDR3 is TGTGCCAGCAGTTCTTCAGGCCCCTACGAGCAGTACTTC.

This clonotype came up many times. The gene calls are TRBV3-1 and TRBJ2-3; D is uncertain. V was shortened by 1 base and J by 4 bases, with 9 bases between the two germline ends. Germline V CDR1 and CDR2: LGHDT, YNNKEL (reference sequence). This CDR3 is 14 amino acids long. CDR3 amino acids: CASSQGRSADTQYF. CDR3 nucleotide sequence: TGTGCCAGCAGCCAAGGCAGAAGCGCAGATACGCAGTATTTT.

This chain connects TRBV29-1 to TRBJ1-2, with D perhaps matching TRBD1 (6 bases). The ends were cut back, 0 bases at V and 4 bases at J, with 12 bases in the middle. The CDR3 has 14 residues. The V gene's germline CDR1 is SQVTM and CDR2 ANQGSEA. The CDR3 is CSVEDTRTAYGYTF. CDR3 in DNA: TGCAGCGTTGAAGATACGCGGACAGCCTATGGCTACACCTTC.

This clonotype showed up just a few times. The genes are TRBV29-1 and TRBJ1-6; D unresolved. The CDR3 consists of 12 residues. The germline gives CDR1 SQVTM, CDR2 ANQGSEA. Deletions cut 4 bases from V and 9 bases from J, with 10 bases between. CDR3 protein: CSVGERSSPLHF. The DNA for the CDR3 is TGCAGCGTTGGCGAAAGGAGTTCACCCCTCCACTTT.

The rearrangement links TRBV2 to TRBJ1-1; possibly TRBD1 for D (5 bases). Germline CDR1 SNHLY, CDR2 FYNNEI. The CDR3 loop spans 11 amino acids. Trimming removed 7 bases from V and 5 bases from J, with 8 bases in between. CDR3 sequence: CASKGRTEAFF. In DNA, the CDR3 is TGTGCCAGCAAGGGGAGAACTGAAGCTTTCTTT.

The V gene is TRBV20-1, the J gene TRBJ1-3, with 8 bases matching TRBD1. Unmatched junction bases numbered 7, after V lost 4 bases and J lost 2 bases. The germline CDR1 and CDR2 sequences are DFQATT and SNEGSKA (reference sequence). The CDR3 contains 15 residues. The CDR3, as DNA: TGCAGTGCTACCCGGACAGGGAGAACTGGAAACACCATATATTTT. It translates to CSATRTGRTGNTIYF.

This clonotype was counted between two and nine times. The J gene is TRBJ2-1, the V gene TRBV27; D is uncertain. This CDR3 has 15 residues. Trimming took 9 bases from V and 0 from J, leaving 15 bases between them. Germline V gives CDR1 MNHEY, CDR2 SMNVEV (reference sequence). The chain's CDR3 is CASHWTANSYNEQFF. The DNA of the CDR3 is TGTGCCAGTCATTGGACGGCGAACTCCTACAATGAGCAGTTCTTC.

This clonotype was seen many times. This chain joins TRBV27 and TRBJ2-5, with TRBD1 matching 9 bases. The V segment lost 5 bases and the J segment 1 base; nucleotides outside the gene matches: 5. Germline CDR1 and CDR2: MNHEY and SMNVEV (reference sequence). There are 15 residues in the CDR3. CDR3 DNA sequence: TGTGCCAGCAGTCCGCGGGACAGGGTCCAAGAGACCCAGTACTTC. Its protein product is CASSPRDRVQETQYF.

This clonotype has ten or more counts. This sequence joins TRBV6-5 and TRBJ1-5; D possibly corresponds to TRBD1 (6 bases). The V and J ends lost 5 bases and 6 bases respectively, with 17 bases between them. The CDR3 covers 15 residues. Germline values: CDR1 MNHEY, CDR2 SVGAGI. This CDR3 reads CASSPLRQGLQPQHF. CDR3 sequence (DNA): TGTGCCAGCAGTCCGCTGAGGCAGGGGCTTCAGCCCCAGCATTTT.

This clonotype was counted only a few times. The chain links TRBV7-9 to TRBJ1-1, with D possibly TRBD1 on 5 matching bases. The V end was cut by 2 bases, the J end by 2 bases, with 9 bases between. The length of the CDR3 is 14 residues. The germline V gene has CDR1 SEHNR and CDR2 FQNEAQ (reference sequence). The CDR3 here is CASSLQGVNTEAFF. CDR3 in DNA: TGTGCCAGCAGCTTACAGGGAGTCAACACTGAAGCTTTCTTT.

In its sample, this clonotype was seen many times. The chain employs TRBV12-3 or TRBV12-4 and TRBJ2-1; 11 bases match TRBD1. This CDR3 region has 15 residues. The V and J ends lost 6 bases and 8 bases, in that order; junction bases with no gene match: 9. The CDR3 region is CASRPGQGAPDEQFF. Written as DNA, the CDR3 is TGTGCCAGCAGACCCGGACAGGGGGCGCCTGATGAGCAGTTCTTC.

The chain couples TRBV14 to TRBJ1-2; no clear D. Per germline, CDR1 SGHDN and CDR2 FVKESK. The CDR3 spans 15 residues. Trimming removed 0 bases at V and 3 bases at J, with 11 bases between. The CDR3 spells CASSQELGSYYGYTF. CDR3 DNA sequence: TGTGCCAGCAGCCAAGAATTGGGCAGTTACTATGGCTACACCTTC.

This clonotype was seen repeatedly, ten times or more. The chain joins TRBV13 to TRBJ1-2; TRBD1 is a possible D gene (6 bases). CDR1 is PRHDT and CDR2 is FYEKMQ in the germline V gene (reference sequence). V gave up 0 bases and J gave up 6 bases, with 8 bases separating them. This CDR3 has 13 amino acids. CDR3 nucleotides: TGTGCCAGCAGCTTAGGGGGACAACATGGCTACACCTTC. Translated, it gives CASSLGGQHGYTF.

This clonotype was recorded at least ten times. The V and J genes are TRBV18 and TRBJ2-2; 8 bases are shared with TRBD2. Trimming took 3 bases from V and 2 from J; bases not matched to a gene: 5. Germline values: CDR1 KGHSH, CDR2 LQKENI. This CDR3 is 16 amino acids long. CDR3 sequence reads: CASSPRLATNTGELFF. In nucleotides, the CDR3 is TGTGCCAGCTCACCCCGACTAGCGACTAACACCGGGGAGCTGTTTTTT. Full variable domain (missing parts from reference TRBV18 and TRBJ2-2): NAGVMQNPRHLVRRRGQEARLRCSPMKGHSHVYWYRQLPEEGLKFMVYLQKENIIDESGMPKERFSAEFPKEGPSILRIQQVVRGDSAAYFCASSPRLATNTGELFFGEGSRLTVL.